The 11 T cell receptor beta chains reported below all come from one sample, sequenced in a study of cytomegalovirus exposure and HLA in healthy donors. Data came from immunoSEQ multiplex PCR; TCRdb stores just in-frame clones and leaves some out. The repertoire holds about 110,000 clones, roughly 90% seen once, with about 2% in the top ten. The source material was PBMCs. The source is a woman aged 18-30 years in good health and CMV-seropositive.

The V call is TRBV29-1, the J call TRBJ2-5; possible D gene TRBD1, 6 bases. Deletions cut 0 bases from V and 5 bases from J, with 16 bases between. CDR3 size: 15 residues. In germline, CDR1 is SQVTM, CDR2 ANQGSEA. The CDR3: CSVEDQGRGEETQYF. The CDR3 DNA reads TGCAGCGTTGAAGATCAGGGCAGGGGAGAGGAGACCCAGTACTTC.

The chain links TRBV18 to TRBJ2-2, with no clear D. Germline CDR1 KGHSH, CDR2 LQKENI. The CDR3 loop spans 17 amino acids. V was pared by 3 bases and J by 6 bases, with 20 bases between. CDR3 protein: CASSPPGTLLTPGELFF. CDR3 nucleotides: TGTGCCAGCTCACCGCCAGGAACACTTCTGACACCCGGGGAGCTGTTTTTT. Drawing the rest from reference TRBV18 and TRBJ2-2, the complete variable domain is NAGVMQNPRHLVRRRGQEARLRCSPMKGHSHVYWYRQLPEEGLKFMVYLQKENIIDESGMPKERFSAEFPKEGPSILRIQQVVRGDSAAYFCASSPPGTLLTPGELFFGEGSRLTVL.

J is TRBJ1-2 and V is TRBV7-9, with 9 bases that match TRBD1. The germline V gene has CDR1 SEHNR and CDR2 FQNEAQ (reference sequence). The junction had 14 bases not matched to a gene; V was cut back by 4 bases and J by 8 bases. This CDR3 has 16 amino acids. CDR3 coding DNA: TGTGCCAGCAGCTCCCCCCGGGACAGGGTCCCGGGGGGCTACACCTTC. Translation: CASSSPRDRVPGGYTF.

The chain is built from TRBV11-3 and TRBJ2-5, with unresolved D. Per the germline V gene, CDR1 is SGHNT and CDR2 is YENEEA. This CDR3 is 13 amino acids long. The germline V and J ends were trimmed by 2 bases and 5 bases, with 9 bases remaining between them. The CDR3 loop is CASSLTVMETQYF. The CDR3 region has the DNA TGTGCCAGCAGCTTAACGGTTATGGAGACCCAGTACTTC.

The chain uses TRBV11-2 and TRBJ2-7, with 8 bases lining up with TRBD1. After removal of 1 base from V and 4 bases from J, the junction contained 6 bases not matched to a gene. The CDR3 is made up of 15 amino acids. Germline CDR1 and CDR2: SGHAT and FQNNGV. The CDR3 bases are TGTGCCAGCAGCTTAGTGCCAGGGGGCGGGTACGAGCAGTACTTC. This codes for CASSLVPGGGYEQYF.

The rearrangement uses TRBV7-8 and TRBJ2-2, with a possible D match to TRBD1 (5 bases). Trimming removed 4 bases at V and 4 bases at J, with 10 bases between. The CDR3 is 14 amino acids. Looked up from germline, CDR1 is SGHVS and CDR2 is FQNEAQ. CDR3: CASSSQGSTGELFF. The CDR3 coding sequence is TGTGCCAGCAGCTCGCAGGGTAGCACCGGGGAGCTGTTTTTT.

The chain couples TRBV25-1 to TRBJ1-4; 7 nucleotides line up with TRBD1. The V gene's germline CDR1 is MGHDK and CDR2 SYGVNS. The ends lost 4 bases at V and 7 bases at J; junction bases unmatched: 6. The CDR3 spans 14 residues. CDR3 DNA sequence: TGTGCCAGCAGTGCCGGGACAGAAGGTGAAAAACTGTTTTTT. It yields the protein CASSAGTEGEKLFF.

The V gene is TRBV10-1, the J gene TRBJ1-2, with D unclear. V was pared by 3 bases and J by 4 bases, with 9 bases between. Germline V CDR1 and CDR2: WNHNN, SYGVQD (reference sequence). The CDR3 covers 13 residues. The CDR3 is CASSDTYSYGYTF. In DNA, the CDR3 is TGCGCCAGCAGTGATACATACAGCTATGGCTACACCTTC.

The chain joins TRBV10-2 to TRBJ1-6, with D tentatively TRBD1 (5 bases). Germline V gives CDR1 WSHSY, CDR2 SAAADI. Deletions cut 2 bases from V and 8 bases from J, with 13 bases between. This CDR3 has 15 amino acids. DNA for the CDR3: TGCGCCAGCAGTGAGGGCCGGCAGGGTGATTCACCCCTCCACTTT. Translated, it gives CASSEGRQGDSPLHF.

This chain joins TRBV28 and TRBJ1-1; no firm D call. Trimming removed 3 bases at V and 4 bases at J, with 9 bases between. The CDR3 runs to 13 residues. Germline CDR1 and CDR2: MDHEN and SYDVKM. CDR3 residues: CASSFLGGTEAFF. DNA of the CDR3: TGTGCCAGCAGTTTCCTAGGCGGCACTGAAGCTTTCTTT.

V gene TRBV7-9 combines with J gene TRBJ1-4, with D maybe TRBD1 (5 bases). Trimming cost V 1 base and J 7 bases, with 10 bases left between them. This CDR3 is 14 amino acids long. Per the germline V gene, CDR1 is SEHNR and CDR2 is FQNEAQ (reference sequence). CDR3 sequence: CASSLGTGSEKLFF. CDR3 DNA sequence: TGTGCCAGCAGCTTAGGCACAGGAAGTGAAAAACTGTTTTTT.